The entry below gives a single T cell receptor (beta chain) sequence along with its context. This entry is derived from a study of T cell changes during pregnancy in multiple sclerosis. Only in-frame clones appear in the TCRdb table, and some are missing; sequencing was by immunoSEQ multiplex PCR. In the table there are approximately 40,000 clones, 93% of which are singletons. The CDR3 spans 15 residues. CDR1 is MNHEY and CDR2 is SVGAGI in the germline V gene. V was trimmed by 4 bases and J by 5 bases, leaving 16 bases between them. Sequenced material: CD8+ T cells from peripheral blood mononuclear cells, taken in the third trimester of pregnancy. The clonotype originates from a female donor with multiple sclerosis, enrolled in a pregnancy study. The chain is built from TRBV6-5 and TRBJ2-3; TRBD2 might be the D (7 bases). Here the CDR3 reads CASSWMGGAKDTQYF. The CDR3 DNA reads TGTGCCAGCAGTTGGATGGGGGGGGCCAAAGATACGCAGTATTTT.